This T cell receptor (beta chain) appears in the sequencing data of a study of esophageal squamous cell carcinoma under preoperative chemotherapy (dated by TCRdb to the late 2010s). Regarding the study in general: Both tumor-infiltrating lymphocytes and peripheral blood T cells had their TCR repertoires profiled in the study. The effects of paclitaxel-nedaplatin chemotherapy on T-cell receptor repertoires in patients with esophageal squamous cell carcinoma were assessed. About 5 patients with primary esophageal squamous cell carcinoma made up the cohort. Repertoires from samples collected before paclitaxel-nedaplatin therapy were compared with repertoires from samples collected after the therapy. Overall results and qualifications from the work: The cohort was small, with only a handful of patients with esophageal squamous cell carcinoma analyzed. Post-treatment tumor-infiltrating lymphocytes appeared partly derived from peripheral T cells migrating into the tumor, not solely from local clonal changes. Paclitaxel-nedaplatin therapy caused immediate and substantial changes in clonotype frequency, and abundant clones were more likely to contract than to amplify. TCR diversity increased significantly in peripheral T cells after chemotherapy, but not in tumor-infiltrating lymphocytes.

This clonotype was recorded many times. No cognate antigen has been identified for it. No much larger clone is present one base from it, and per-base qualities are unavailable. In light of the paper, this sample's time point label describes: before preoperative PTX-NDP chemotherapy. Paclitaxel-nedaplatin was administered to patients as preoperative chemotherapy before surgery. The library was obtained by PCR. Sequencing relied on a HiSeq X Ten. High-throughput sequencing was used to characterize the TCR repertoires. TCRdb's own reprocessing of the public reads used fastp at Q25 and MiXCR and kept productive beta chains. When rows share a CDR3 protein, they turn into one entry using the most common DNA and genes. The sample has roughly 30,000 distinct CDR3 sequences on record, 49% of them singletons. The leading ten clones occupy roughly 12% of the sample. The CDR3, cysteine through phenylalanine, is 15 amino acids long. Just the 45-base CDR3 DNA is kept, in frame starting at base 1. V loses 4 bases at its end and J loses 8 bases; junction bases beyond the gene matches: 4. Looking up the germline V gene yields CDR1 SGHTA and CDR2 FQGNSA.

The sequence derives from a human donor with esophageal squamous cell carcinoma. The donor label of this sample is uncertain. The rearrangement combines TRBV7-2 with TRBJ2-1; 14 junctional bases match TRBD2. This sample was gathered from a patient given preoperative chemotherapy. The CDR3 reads CASSSGLAGVYEQFF. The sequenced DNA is TGTGCCAGCAGCTCGGGACTAGCGGGAGTCTATGAGCAGTTCTTC. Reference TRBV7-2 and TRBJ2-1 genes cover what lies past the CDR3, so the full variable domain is GAGVSQSPSNKVTEKGKDVELRCDPISGHTALYWYRQSLGQGLEFLIYFQGNSAPDKSGLPSDRFSAERTGGSVSTLTIQRTQQEDSAVYLCASSSGLAGVYEQFFGPGTRLTVL.